This T cell receptor beta chain came from a study of cytomegalovirus exposure and HLA in healthy donors. In the study overall: Earlier, almost 120 million unique TCR beta sequences were recovered from 170 million or so T cells by an analysis. In terms of ancestry, the Caucasian-associated cluster contained around 79% of the roughly 400 genotyped donors. Study observations and caveats: Productive status was seen about 90% or about 30% of the time for most TCR beta V segments in an earlier analysis. Confirmation was obtained in vitro that a few CMV-associated chains are specific for CMV antigens.

V gave up 2 bases and J gave up 4 bases; unmatched junction bases: 8. CDR3 length equals 15 residues. Germline values: CDR1 SGHRS, CDR2 YFSETQ. About this clone itself: Its antigen is still unknown.

The study ran its PCR with 60 Vbeta and 13 Jbeta primers. Measured with immunoSEQ multiplex PCR; TCRdb has only the in-frame clones, and not every one. The data hold 150,000 to 200,000 clones, with 68% observed a single time. The V gene is TRBV5-1, the J gene TRBJ1-1; 7 bases map to TRBD1. This clonotype originated in a woman in her 40s in good health and CMV-seropositive. Sequenced sample: PBMCs. CDR3 protein: CASSFQSPGGTEAFF. Written as DNA, the CDR3 is TGCGCCAGCAGCTTCCAATCCCCAGGGGGCACTGAAGCTTTCTTT.